A selection of T cell receptor beta chains follows, all from one sample in a study of siplizumab effects on memory and regulatory T cells. Sequencing used immunoSEQ multiplex PCR; TCRdb keeps in-frame clones, though not all of them. The table records 56,000 or so clones, about 98% of them present only once. The sequenced material came from naive CD8+ T cells sorted from blood. These TCRs come from a human donor in good health. Both conserved end residues are part of each CDR3. D genes are given only for firm matches. Some rows have no size entry. The others give once, few or many, or a class for an expanded clone.

>.|TRBV7-8|TRBJ1-2|.
TGTGCCAGCAGCTTCCCCCAAAACTATGGCTACACCTTC
CASSFPQNYGYTF
>.|TRBV4-1|TRBJ2-7|once
TGCGCCAGCAGCTACTTACAGAACAACGAGCAGTACTTC
CASSYLQNNEQYF
>.|TRBV2|TRBJ1-4|once
TGTGCCAGCAGTGATTGGGGACTGAATGAAAAACTGTTTTTT
CASSDWGLNEKLFF
>.|TRBV9|TRBJ1-4|once
TGTGCCAGCAGCGTAGATCCCGGGGCCCAAAATGAAAAACTGTTTTTT
CASSVDPGAQNEKLFF
>TRBD1|TRBV28|TRBJ2-7|.
TGTGCCAGCAGTTCGGGACAGGGCTACGAGCAGTACTTC
CASSSGQGYEQYF
>.|TRBV7-2|TRBJ1-5|.
TGTGCCAGCAGCTTAGACCGTTATCAGCCCCAGCATTTT
CASSLDRYQPQHF
>.|TRBV7-9|TRBJ1-1|.
TGTGCCAGCAGCTTATCGGGAGTCGCTGAAGCTTTCTTT
CASSLSGVAEAFF
>.|TRBV7-6|TRBJ2-5|.
TGTGCCAGCAGCCCAGGGGGGGCTGGGGAGACCCAGTACTTC
CASSPGGAGETQYF
>.|TRBV5-1|TRBJ2-5|.
TGCGCCAGCAATAATGGACACTTCGAAGAGACCCAGTACTTC
CASNNGHFEETQYF
>.|TRBV9|TRBJ1-5|.
TGTGCCAGCAGCCCAGGGGCAGCAAATAGCAATCAGCCCCAGCATTTT
CASSPGAANSNQPQHF
>TRBD2|TRBV30|TRBJ2-7|.
TGTGCCTGGATACGGCTAGCGGGAGGAGGCGAGCAGTACTTC
CAWIRLAGGGEQYF
>.|TRBV18|TRBJ2-1|.
TGTGCCAGCTCACCACCGACGAGATACAATGAGCAGTTCTTC
CASSPPTRYNEQFF
>TRBD2|TRBV19|TRBJ2-1|.
TGTGCCAGTAGTACTCTAGCGGGAAGCGATGAGCAGTTCTTC
CASSTLAGSDEQFF
>.|TRBV4-1|TRBJ1-1|once
TGCGCCAGCAGCCAAGTGAGGGACTACATGAACACTGAAGCTTTCTTT
CASSQVRDYMNTEAFF
>.|TRBV4-1|TRBJ1-1|.
TGCGCCAGCAGCCAGGACCGGGGGCGGAACACTGAAGCTTTCTTT
CASSQDRGRNTEAFF
>TRBD1|TRBV6-5|TRBJ2-1|.
TGTGCCAGCAAGTACAGGGGGACCAATGAGCAGTTCTTC
CASKYRGTNEQFF
>.|TRBV27|TRBJ2-7|.
TGTGCCAGCAGTAACAGGGCGGGCGAGCAGTACTTC
CASSNRAGEQYF
>.|TRBV19|TRBJ1-1|.
TGTGCCAGTAGTATAGTACCAGGGCCCACTGAAGCTTTCTTT
CASSIVPGPTEAFF
>.|TRBV6-1|TRBJ2-6|.
TGTGCCAGCAGTGAAGCGATCGGGTCTGGGGCCAACGTCCTGACTTTC
CASSEAIGSGANVLTF
>TRBD1|TRBV7-9|TRBJ2-7|once
TGTGCCAGCAGCTTGTTGACAGGGACCGGGGCCGAGCAGTACTTC
CASSLLTGTGAEQYF
>TRBD1|TRBV2|TRBJ2-4|.
TGTGCCAGCAGTTATACAGGGGGAGCGTCTAACATTCAGTACTTC
CASSYTGGASNIQYF
>.|TRBV7-9|TRBJ1-3|.
TGTGCGGACCCGGTCGGGCTTGCTGGAAACACCATATATTTT
CADPVGLAGNTIYF
>.|TRBV7-9|TRBJ2-7|.
TGTGCCAGCAGCTTGGGGTCCTACGAGCAGTACTTC
CASSLGSYEQYF
>TRBD1|TRBV25-1|TRBJ2-7|.
TGTTCGACGGGACAGGGCCCCTACGAGCAGTACTTC
CSTGQGPYEQYF
>.|TRBV27|TRBJ1-1|.
TGTGCCAGCAGTTCCAGAGGGGAGGGCACTGAAGCTTTCTTT
CASSSRGEGTEAFF
>.|TRBV13|TRBJ2-7|.
TGTGCCAGCAGCTTACACCCCTACGAGCAGTACTTC
CASSLHPYEQYF
>TRBD2|TRBV27|TRBJ2-1|.
TGTGCCAGCAGTTCACTAGCGGGGAGCTCCTACAATGAGCAGTTCTTC
CASSSLAGSSYNEQFF